The entry below gives a single TCR beta chain sequence along with its context. The CDR3 is 15 amino acids. From germline, CDR1 is MNHEY and CDR2 SMNVEV (reference sequence). V gave up 0 bases and J gave up 10 bases; unmatched junction bases: 8. These data are taken from a study of blood T cell repertoires in COVID-19. Generated by immunoSEQ multiplex PCR, the TCRdb table keeps only in-frame clones and is missing some. The sample has about 220,000 clones, roughly 80% seen once. Sequenced sample: peripheral blood. This receptor was identified in a woman aged 70-85 years with acute or convalescent COVID-19. The rearrangement uses TRBV27 and TRBJ1-1, with 10 bases fitting TRBD1. CDR3 in amino acids: CASSLSSGTGVLAFF. CDR3 in DNA: TGTGCCAGCAGTTTATCCTCCGGGACAGGGGTTCTAGCTTTCTTT.